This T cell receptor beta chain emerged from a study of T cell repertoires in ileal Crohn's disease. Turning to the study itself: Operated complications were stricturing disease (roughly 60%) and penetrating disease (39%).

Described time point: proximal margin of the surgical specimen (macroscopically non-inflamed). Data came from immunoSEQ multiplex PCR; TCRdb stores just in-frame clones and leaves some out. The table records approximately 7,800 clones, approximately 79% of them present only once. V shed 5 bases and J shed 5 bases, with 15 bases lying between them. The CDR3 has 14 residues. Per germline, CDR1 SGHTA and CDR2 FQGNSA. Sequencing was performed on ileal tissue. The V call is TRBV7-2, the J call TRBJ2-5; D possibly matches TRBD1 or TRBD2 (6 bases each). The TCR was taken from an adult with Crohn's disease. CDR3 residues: CASSRGRGMETQYF. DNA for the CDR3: TGTGCCAGCAGCCGGGGGCGGGGTATGGAGACCCAGTACTTC.